A single sample is the source of the 2 T cell receptor beta chains below, sequenced in a study of T-cell memory formation after mild COVID-19. TCRdb analysed the 5' RACE reads with MiXCR anew, one entry per CDR3 protein. The data show roughly 400,000 distinct CDR3 sequences, 24% seen once. The sample consisted of PBMCs or a T cell subset sorted from them (not recorded which). Receptors originate from an adult woman who had mild COVID-19 (a few samples of this study predate the infection). Cell type and time point are not known.

The CDR3 sequence: CSVEEWDSDYGYTF. CDR3 bases: TGCAGCGTTGAAGAATGGGACAGCGACTATGGCTACACCTTC. The gene calls are TRBV29-1 and TRBJ1-2; 7 bases agree with TRBD1. The CDR3 contains 14 residues. Germline CDR1 SQVTM, CDR2 ANQGSEA. The trim removed 0 bases at V and 3 bases at J, leaving 4 bases unmatched.

The chain employs TRBV19 and TRBJ2-5; no clear D gene. The CDR3 contains 14 residues. The V gene lost 0 bases and the J gene lost 5 bases, with 10 bases spanning the gap. Germline CDR1 reads LNHDA; CDR2 reads SQIVND (reference sequence). This chain's CDR3 is CASSIDPPDETQYF. The CDR3 coding sequence is TGTGCCAGTAGTATAGATCCCCCAGATGAGACCCAGTACTTC.